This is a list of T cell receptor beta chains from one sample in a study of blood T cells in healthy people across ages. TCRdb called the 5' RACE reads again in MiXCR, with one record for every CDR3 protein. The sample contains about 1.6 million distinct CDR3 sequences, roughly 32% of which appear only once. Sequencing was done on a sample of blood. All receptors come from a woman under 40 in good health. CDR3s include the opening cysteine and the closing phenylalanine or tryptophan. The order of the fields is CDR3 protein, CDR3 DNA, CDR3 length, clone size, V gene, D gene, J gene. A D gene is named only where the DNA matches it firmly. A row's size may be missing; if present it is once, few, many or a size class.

CDR3aa: CASSQARTSGETQYF; CDR3nt: TGTGCCAGCAGCCAAGCAAGGACTAGCGGGGAGACCCAGTACTTC; len: 15; abundance: -; v_gene: TRBV3-1; d_gene: TRBD2; j_gene: TRBJ2-5
CDR3aa: CASSWDAPRPEQYF; CDR3nt: TGCGCCAGCAGCTGGGACGCACCCCGTCCCGAGCAGTACTTC; len: 14; abundance: -; v_gene: TRBV5-1; d_gene: -; j_gene: TRBJ2-7
CDR3aa: CASSDSADTGELFF; CDR3nt: TGCGCCAGCAGTGATTCGGCTGACACCGGGGAGCTGTTTTTT; len: 14; abundance: few; v_gene: TRBV10-1; d_gene: -; j_gene: TRBJ2-2
CDR3aa: CASSLDSINTEAFF; CDR3nt: TGTGCCAGCAGCTTAGACTCCATCAACACTGAAGCTTTCTTT; len: 14; abundance: -; v_gene: TRBV7-9; d_gene: -; j_gene: TRBJ1-1
CDR3aa: CASSNSGESTDTQYF; CDR3nt: TGTGCCAGCAGTAATAGCGGGGAAAGCACAGATACGCAGTATTTT; len: 15; abundance: few; v_gene: TRBV13; d_gene: TRBD2; j_gene: TRBJ2-3
CDR3aa: CASSFSGGGWNEQFF; CDR3nt: TGTGCCAGCAGTTTTAGCGGAGGAGGTTGGAATGAGCAGTTCTTC; len: 15; abundance: -; v_gene: TRBV7-9; d_gene: -; j_gene: TRBJ2-1
CDR3aa: CAISRSDFEQYF; CDR3nt: TGTGCCATCAGTCGGTCCGATTTCGAGCAGTACTTC; len: 12; abundance: -; v_gene: TRBV10-3; d_gene: -; j_gene: TRBJ2-7
CDR3aa: CASSKRPRDPYNEQFF; CDR3nt: TGTGCCAGCAGCAAGCGCCCCCGGGACCCCTACAATGAGCAGTTCTTC; len: 16; abundance: -; v_gene: TRBV21-1; d_gene: -; j_gene: TRBJ2-1
CDR3aa: CASSLDRVSSYEQYF; CDR3nt: TGTGCCAGCAGTTTGGACAGGGTCAGCTCCTACGAGCAGTACTTC; len: 15; abundance: -; v_gene: TRBV27; d_gene: TRBD1; j_gene: TRBJ2-7
CDR3aa: CATSRVLSGNEQFF; CDR3nt: TGTGCCACCAGCAGAGTGCTGTCGGGGAATGAGCAGTTCTTC; len: 14; abundance: few; v_gene: TRBV15; d_gene: -; j_gene: TRBJ2-1
CDR3aa: CAWRVSGRSYNEQFF; CDR3nt: TGTGCCTGGAGGGTTAGCGGGAGGTCCTACAATGAGCAGTTCTTC; len: 15; abundance: few; v_gene: TRBV30; d_gene: TRBD2; j_gene: TRBJ2-1
CDR3aa: CSAPRTGVRETQYF; CDR3nt: TGCAGTGCTCCGAGGACAGGGGTGAGAGAGACCCAGTACTTC; len: 14; abundance: -; v_gene: TRBV20-1; d_gene: TRBD1; j_gene: TRBJ2-5
CDR3aa: CASRIQGGRGAQHF; CDR3nt: TGCGCCAGCAGAATACAGGGGGGCAGAGGGGCCCAGCATTTT; len: 14; abundance: -; v_gene: TRBV5-1; d_gene: TRBD1; j_gene: TRBJ1-5
CDR3aa: CASSPLEGRVTGELFF; CDR3nt: TGCGCCAGCAGTCCTCTCGAGGGCCGTGTTACCGGGGAGCTGTTTTTT; len: 16; abundance: -; v_gene: TRBV10-2; d_gene: -; j_gene: TRBJ2-2
CDR3aa: CSARVGERNYHGYTF; CDR3nt: TGCAGTGCTAGAGTTGGAGAGCGAAACTACCATGGCTACACCTTC; len: 15; abundance: -; v_gene: TRBV20-1; d_gene: -; j_gene: TRBJ1-2
CDR3aa: CATKGAEEEQYF; CDR3nt: TGTGCCACCAAGGGGGCGGAGGAAGAGCAGTACTTC; len: 12; abundance: -; v_gene: TRBV21-1; d_gene: -; j_gene: TRBJ2-7
CDR3aa: CASSSEGAIPLQETQYF; CDR3nt: TGTGCCAGCAGTTCCGAGGGGGCGATACCATTACAAGAGACCCAGTACTTC; len: 17; abundance: -; v_gene: TRBV6-5; d_gene: TRBD1; j_gene: TRBJ2-5
CDR3aa: CASSQEEGSGDTQYF; CDR3nt: TGCGCCAGCAGCCAAGAAGAGGGGAGCGGGGATACGCAGTATTTT; len: 15; abundance: few; v_gene: TRBV4-1; d_gene: -; j_gene: TRBJ2-3
CDR3aa: CASSQDTGHTQYF; CDR3nt: TGTGCCAGCAGCCAAGATACAGGGCATACGCAGTATTTT; len: 13; abundance: -; v_gene: TRBV14; d_gene: -; j_gene: TRBJ2-3
CDR3aa: CSAYRRSVDYNEQFF; CDR3nt: TGCAGTGCCTACCGACGATCGGTAGACTACAATGAGCAGTTCTTC; len: 15; abundance: few; v_gene: TRBV20-1; d_gene: -; j_gene: TRBJ2-1
CDR3aa: CASSYSIRGYEQYF; CDR3nt: TGTGCCAGCAGTTACTCGATACGCGGGTACGAGCAGTACTTC; len: 14; abundance: -; v_gene: TRBV6-5; d_gene: -; j_gene: TRBJ2-7
CDR3aa: CASSQNLGGNEQFF; CDR3nt: TGTGCCAGCAGCCAAAACTTGGGGGGCAATGAGCAGTTCTTC; len: 14; abundance: -; v_gene: TRBV7-9; d_gene: -; j_gene: TRBJ2-1
CDR3aa: CASIAGSGTEAFF; CDR3nt: TGTGCCAGCATCGCCGGCTCAGGGACTGAAGCTTTCTTT; len: 13; abundance: -; v_gene: TRBV5-5; d_gene: -; j_gene: TRBJ1-1
CDR3aa: CASSAGPPTPLHF; CDR3nt: TGTGCCAGCAGTGCAGGGCCGCCGACACCCCTCCACTTT; len: 13; abundance: -; v_gene: TRBV6-1; d_gene: -; j_gene: TRBJ1-6
CDR3aa: CASSQPTKDRTYEQYF; CDR3nt: TGCGCCAGCAGCCAGCCAACGAAGGACAGAACTTACGAGCAGTACTTC; len: 16; abundance: -; v_gene: TRBV4-1; d_gene: -; j_gene: TRBJ2-7
CDR3aa: CASSRGGSSCEQYF; CDR3nt: TGCGCCAGCAGTCGGGGGGGTTCGAGCTGCGAGCAGTACTTC; len: 14; abundance: -; v_gene: TRBV5-1; d_gene: TRBD2; j_gene: TRBJ2-7
CDR3aa: CASRQSWTVPYEQYF; CDR3nt: TGTGCCAGCAGACAGTCATGGACTGTTCCCTACGAGCAGTACTTC; len: 15; abundance: -; v_gene: TRBV3-1; d_gene: -; j_gene: TRBJ2-7
CDR3aa: CASSLGLAGGENEQYF; CDR3nt: TGTGCCAGCAGTTTGGGACTAGCGGGAGGGGAAAACGAGCAGTACTTC; len: 16; abundance: few; v_gene: TRBV27; d_gene: TRBD2; j_gene: TRBJ2-7
CDR3aa: CAEPGDGETQYF; CDR3nt: TGCGCAGAGCCGGGGGACGGGGAGACCCAGTACTTC; len: 12; abundance: few; v_gene: TRBV20-1; d_gene: -; j_gene: TRBJ2-5
CDR3aa: CASSFVGQEVYNEQFF; CDR3nt: TGTGCCAGCAGCTTTGTAGGGCAGGAGGTCTACAATGAGCAGTTCTTC; len: 16; abundance: -; v_gene: TRBV7-2; d_gene: -; j_gene: TRBJ2-1
CDR3aa: CASKIEGQGGAEAFF; CDR3nt: TGTGCCAGCAAAATAGAGGGACAGGGGGGGGCTGAAGCTTTCTTT; len: 15; abundance: -; v_gene: TRBV12-3/TRBV12-4; d_gene: TRBD1; j_gene: TRBJ1-1
CDR3aa: CASSHGQGSYNEQFF; CDR3nt: TGTGCCAGCAGCCACGGACAGGGATCCTACAATGAGCAGTTCTTC; len: 15; abundance: many; v_gene: TRBV11-2; d_gene: TRBD1; j_gene: TRBJ2-1
CDR3aa: CAGWGSYEQYF; CDR3nt: TGTGCGGGGTGGGGGTCCTACGAGCAGTACTTC; len: 11; abundance: -; v_gene: TRBV30; d_gene: -; j_gene: TRBJ2-7
CDR3aa: CSVGGRGRREQYF; CDR3nt: TGCAGCGTTGGGGGTAGGGGAAGGCGCGAGCAGTACTTC; len: 13; abundance: few; v_gene: TRBV29-1; d_gene: -; j_gene: TRBJ2-7
CDR3aa: CASSYWRLAGPDTQYF; CDR3nt: TGTGCCAGCAGTTACTGGCGTCTAGCGGGGCCCGATACGCAGTATTTT; len: 16; abundance: -; v_gene: TRBV6-5; d_gene: TRBD2; j_gene: TRBJ2-3
CDR3aa: CASSQGTGTSSYEQYF; CDR3nt: TGTGCCAGCAGCCAAGGGACAGGGACGAGTTCCTACGAGCAGTACTTC; len: 16; abundance: few; v_gene: TRBV3-1; d_gene: TRBD1; j_gene: TRBJ2-7
CDR3aa: CASSSIGQSLYNEQFF; CDR3nt: TGTGCCAGCAGCTCGATTGGACAGAGTCTCTACAATGAGCAGTTCTTC; len: 16; abundance: -; v_gene: TRBV5-6; d_gene: -; j_gene: TRBJ2-1
CDR3aa: CASSLGTLAGGEETQYF; CDR3nt: TGTGCCAGCAGCTTAGGAACACTAGCGGGGGGAGAAGAGACCCAGTACTTC; len: 17; abundance: few; v_gene: TRBV11-2; d_gene: TRBD2; j_gene: TRBJ2-5
CDR3aa: CAQRGRTLYGYTF; CDR3nt: TGTGCCCAAAGGGGCCGGACCCTCTATGGCTACACCTTC; len: 13; abundance: -; v_gene: TRBV30; d_gene: -; j_gene: TRBJ1-2
CDR3aa: CASSRLSTGRMNTEAFF; CDR3nt: TGCGCCAGCAGCCGTTTAAGCACCGGGCGCATGAACACTGAAGCTTTCTTT; len: 17; abundance: -; v_gene: TRBV5-1; d_gene: -; j_gene: TRBJ1-1
CDR3aa: CSASSGGSYTYEQYF; CDR3nt: TGCAGTGCTAGTTCCGGGGGATCCTATACGTACGAGCAGTACTTC; len: 15; abundance: -; v_gene: TRBV20-1; d_gene: -; j_gene: TRBJ2-7
CDR3aa: CASTPTSGVYNEQFF; CDR3nt: TGTGCCAGCACTCCGACTAGCGGGGTCTACAATGAGCAGTTCTTC; len: 15; abundance: few; v_gene: TRBV2; d_gene: TRBD2; j_gene: TRBJ2-1
CDR3aa: CASSNRGSGGYTF; CDR3nt: TGTGCCAGCAGTAATCGGGGTTCGGGCGGCTACACCTTC; len: 13; abundance: -; v_gene: TRBV7-3; d_gene: -; j_gene: TRBJ1-2
CDR3aa: CASSELWRGSTDTQYF; CDR3nt: TGTGCCAGCAGTGAATTATGGCGGGGGAGCACAGATACGCAGTATTTT; len: 16; abundance: few; v_gene: TRBV25-1; d_gene: TRBD2; j_gene: TRBJ2-3
CDR3aa: CSARAAGETQYF; CDR3nt: TGCAGTGCTAGGGCAGCAGGGGAGACCCAGTACTTC; len: 12; abundance: -; v_gene: TRBV20-1; d_gene: -; j_gene: TRBJ2-5
CDR3aa: CASSLDGRTPYNERFF; CDR3nt: TGTGCCAGCAGCTTAGATGGGCGAACCCCCTACAATGAGCGGTTCTTC; len: 16; abundance: -; v_gene: TRBV7-2; d_gene: -; j_gene: TRBJ2-1
CDR3aa: CSARAPIAGGVDTQYF; CDR3nt: TGCAGTGCTAGAGCGCCCATAGCGGGAGGGGTAGATACGCAGTATTTT; len: 16; abundance: -; v_gene: TRBV20-1; d_gene: TRBD2; j_gene: TRBJ2-3
CDR3aa: CASSQVSSAGGTNYGYTF; CDR3nt: TGTGCCAGCAGCCAAGTCTCGTCTGCAGGGGGGACTAACTATGGCTACACCTTC; len: 18; abundance: -; v_gene: TRBV4-2; d_gene: TRBD1; j_gene: TRBJ1-2
CDR3aa: CASSSPGDEKLFF; CDR3nt: TGTGCCAGCAGTTCCCCCGGGGATGAAAAACTGTTTTTT; len: 13; abundance: -; v_gene: TRBV28; d_gene: -; j_gene: TRBJ1-4
CDR3aa: CSGRGGDGYTF; CDR3nt: TGCAGCGGCAGGGGAGGCGATGGCTACACCTTC; len: 11; abundance: -; v_gene: TRBV29-1; d_gene: -; j_gene: TRBJ1-2